These 8 T cell receptor beta chains were all obtained from the same sample, sequenced in a study of early T cells in non-severe SARS-CoV-2 infection. TCRdb fed the 5' RACE reads into MiXCR, producing one record per CDR3 protein. The sample carries under 45,000 distinct CDR3 sequences, approximately 8% recorded once. Sequenced material: whole blood, taken at baseline. These receptors all stem from an adult who was a healthcare worker with PCR-confirmed SARS-CoV-2 infection or an uninfected control (not recorded which).

This clonotype was picked up a small number of times. The genes are TRBV20-1 and TRBJ1-1, with D maybe TRBD1 (5 bases). This CDR3 contains 16 residues. V lost 2 bases and J lost 1, with 17 bases in between. Germline loops: CDR1 DFQATT, CDR2 SNEGSKA (reference sequence). The CDR3 is CSARRDAGSKNTEAFF. CDR3 sequence (DNA): TGCAGTGCTAGACGGGACGCGGGTAGCAAGAACACTGAAGCTTTCTTT.

Ten or more counts support this clonotype. The CDR3 loop reads CASSLITTAINTGELFF. CDR3 in DNA: TGTGCCAGCAGCCTAATAACGACAGCGATCAACACCGGGGAGCTGTTTTTT. V usage is TRBV13 and J usage is TRBJ2-2, with D perhaps matching TRBD1 (5 bases). The V end was cut by 5 bases, the J end by 2 bases, with 18 bases between. The CDR3 loop spans 17 amino acids. Germline lookup yields CDR1 PRHDT and CDR2 FYEKMQ (reference sequence).

This chain joins TRBV19 and TRBJ2-3; no reliable D call. Per germline, CDR1 LNHDA and CDR2 SQIVND (reference sequence). V was pared by 6 bases and J by 5 bases, with 15 bases between. The CDR3 has 14 residues. CDR3 residues: CASSLGWIGDTQYF. In DNA, the CDR3 is TGTGCCAGTAGCTTAGGGTGGATTGGAGATACGCAGTATTTT.

This clonotype was detected a few times. At one end the junction does not follow the germline gene, possibly because of a read error. The rearrangement links TRBV7-2 to TRBJ2-5, with unresolved D. Germline V gene sequence: CDR1 SGHTA, CDR2 FQGNSA. The CDR3 extends over 13 amino acids. The CDR3 spells CASSLNKQGTQYF. For the CDR3, the DNA is TGTGCCAGCAGCTTAAACAAACAAGGGACCCAGTACTTC.

This clonotype occurred a few times. This sequence joins TRBV7-2 and TRBJ2-7; D is ambiguous. Deletions cut 1 base from V and 0 bases from J, with 13 bases between. The CDR3 extends over 16 amino acids. Germline CDR1 SGHTA, CDR2 FQGNSA. CDR3 region: CASSLDRILSSYEQYF. The CDR3 region has the DNA TGTGCCAGCAGCTTAGACAGAATCCTAAGCTCCTACGAGCAGTACTTC. The full variable domain, completed using reference TRBV7-2 and TRBJ2-7, is GAGVSQSPSNKVTEKGKDVELRCDPISGHTALYWYRQSLGQGLEFLIYFQGNSAPDKSGLPSDRFSAERTGGSVSTLTIQRTQQEDSAVYLCASSLDRILSSYEQYFGPGTRLTVT.

This chain uses TRBV3-1 with TRBJ2-5; D uncertain. The CDR3 sequence is 14 residues long. Germline values: CDR1 LGHDT, CDR2 YNNKEL (reference sequence). Trimming stripped 2 bases from V and 4 bases from J, with 11 bases between. CDR3 in amino acids: CASSQRPGRETQYF. The CDR3 DNA reads TGTGCCAGCAGCCAAAGACCCGGACGAGAGACCCAGTACTTC.

This clonotype was found a few times. V is TRBV5-1 and J is TRBJ2-2; tentatively, D is TRBD1 (7 bases). This CDR3 is 14 amino acids long. The germline V gene has CDR1 SGHRS and CDR2 YFSETQ. V lost 4 bases and J lost 6, with 13 bases in between. Here the CDR3 DNA reads TGCGCCAGCAGCCCGGAGGGGGCTGCCGGGGAGCTGTTTTTT. It is translated as CASSPEGAAGELFF.

This clonotype was observed at least ten times. This sequence joins TRBV12-3 or TRBV12-4 and TRBJ1-1; D gene unclear. The length of the CDR3 is 12 residues. V shed 3 bases and J shed 4 bases, with 6 bases lying between them. The CDR3 sequence: CASSFWGTEAFF. The CDR3 coding sequence is TGTGCCAGCAGTTTTTGGGGCACTGAAGCTTTCTTT.